These 25 T cell receptor beta chains share one sample of origin, sequenced in a study of blood T cell repertoires in COVID-19 (dated by TCRdb to the early 2020s). Library preparation was by the immunoSEQ multiplex PCR assay. The source is immuneACCESS, and TCRdb retained only in-frame sequences with V and J called. Part of the clones is not carried over; for the studies checked, unresolved V genes explain less than half of this, and the remainder is unexplained. The sample table holds 200,000 to 300,000 clones, of which around four fifths were seen once. Clones ranked in the top ten supply 1.5% to 2% of the sample. The material sequenced was peripheral blood. These receptors were taken from a woman of 80 years or more with acute or convalescent COVID-19.

This clone has only one observation. This chain connects TRBV7-3 to TRBJ2-2; 13 positions agree with TRBD2. V shed 4 bases, J shed 1 base, and the junction held 3 bases outside the gene matches. CDR3 length equals 17 residues. Germline V lookup: CDR1 SGHTA, CDR2 FQGTGA. CDR3 sequence reads: CASSSGLAGENTGELFF. CDR3 nucleotide sequence: TGTGCCAGCAGCTCAGGACTAGCGGGGGAGAACACCGGGGAGCTGTTTTTT.

This clone came up a few times. The rearrangement joins TRBV7-9 to TRBJ1-5, with D perhaps matching TRBD1 (6 bases). CDR3 length: 14 amino acids. V lost 4 bases to trimming and J lost 3 bases, with 10 bases between them. Germline assignment: CDR1 SEHNR and CDR2 FQNEAQ (reference sequence). The CDR3 region has the DNA TGTGCCAGCAGCTCTGGACAGACCAATCAGCCCCAGCATTTT. The encoded protein is CASSSGQTNQPQHF.

This clone was seen more than once but under ten times. The V call is TRBV14, the J call TRBJ1-1; the D gene is possibly TRBD1 (6 bases). Trimming took off 4 bases at V and 1 base at J, with 7 bases between the two ends. Per the germline V gene, CDR1 is SGHDN and CDR2 is FVKESK. The CDR3 totals 13 residues. CDR3 region: CASSRTANTEAFF. The CDR3 region has the DNA TGTGCCAGCAGCCGGACAGCGAACACTGAAGCTTTCTTT.

The V and J genes are TRBV5-6 and TRBJ2-1; TRBD1 aligns across 10 bases. The CDR3 is 15 residues long. J lost 7 bases, V lost 4 bases, and 8 bases had no gene match. Germline CDR1 is SGHDT and CDR2 is YYEEEE. CDR3 nucleotide sequence: TGTGCCAGCAGCCCGGGACAGGGGTACGGGAATGAGCAGTTCTTC. It specifies CASSPGQGYGNEQFF.

The chain is built from TRBV7-2 and TRBJ1-1; no firm D call. V lost 4 bases and J lost 1, with 13 bases in between. There are 15 residues in the CDR3. Per germline, CDR1 SGHTA and CDR2 FQGNSA. The CDR3 spells CASSYAPGKNTEAFF. CDR3 coding DNA: TGTGCCAGCAGCTATGCGCCAGGAAAGAACACTGAAGCTTTCTTT.

The genes are TRBV18 and TRBJ2-1; no reliable D call. Germline V gives CDR1 KGHSH, CDR2 LQKENI. The length of the CDR3 is 12 residues. The V and J ends lost 6 bases and 7 bases respectively, with 10 bases between them. The CDR3 bases are TGTGCCAGCTCCCCCGGTAGAAATGAGCAGTTCTTC. Translated: CASSPGRNEQFF.

The rearrangement links TRBV5-6 to TRBJ2-7, with D possibly TRBD1 on 6 matching bases. The germline CDR1 and CDR2 sequences are SGHDT and YYEEEE. The CDR3 spans 13 residues. Trimming took off 4 bases at V and 1 base at J, with 9 bases between the two ends. The CDR3 DNA sequence: TGTGCCAGCAGCATACAGGGTTCCTACGAGCAGTACTTC. Translation gives CASSIQGSYEQYF.

This clone occurred once. The V and J genes are TRBV5-5 and TRBJ2-1, with D hard to call. V lost 0 bases to trimming and J lost 8 bases, with 9 bases between them. CDR1 is SGHKS, CDR2 YYEKEE, per germline (reference sequence). The CDR3 totals 13 residues. DNA of the CDR3: TGTGCCAGCAGCTTGGGGTCGGGTGATGAGCAGTTCTTC. The encoded protein is CASSLGSGDEQFF. Filled out from reference TRBV5-5 and TRBJ2-1, the complete variable domain reads DAGVTQSPTHLIKTRGQQVTLRCSPISGHKSVSWYQQVLGQGPQFIFQYYEKEERGRGNFPDRFSARQFPNYSSELNVNALLLGDSALYLCASSLGSGDEQFFGPGTRLTVL.

The chain is built from TRBV2 and TRBJ1-5, with TRBD1 matching over 8 bases. V lost 2 bases and J lost 6; bases outside the gene matches: 6. Germline assignment: CDR1 SNHLY and CDR2 FYNNEI. This CDR3 is built from 15 residues. The CDR3 sequence is CASSENRGDGQPQHF. CDR3 DNA sequence: TGTGCCAGCAGTGAAAACAGGGGGGACGGTCAGCCCCAGCATTTT.

The V call is TRBV6-5, the J call TRBJ1-6; D perhaps matches TRBD1 (6 bases). Germline V gene data show CDR1 as MNHEY and CDR2 as SVGAGI. Deletions cut 4 bases from V and 2 bases from J, with 9 bases between. This CDR3 has 15 residues. Here the CDR3 reads CASSFGQTYNSPLHF. Written as DNA, the CDR3 is TGTGCCAGCAGTTTCGGACAGACCTATAATTCACCCCTCCACTTT.

V is TRBV10-3 and J is TRBJ2-3, with TRBD1 matching over 9 bases. J was trimmed by 3 bases and V by 4 bases; bases with no gene match: 5. The germline CDR1 and CDR2 sequences are ENHRY and SYGVKD. The CDR3 covers 15 residues. CDR3 in DNA: TGTGCCATCAGTGCAGGGACAGGGAATACAGATACGCAGTATTTT. As protein: CAISAGTGNTDTQYF.

The rearrangement uses TRBV5-1 and TRBJ2-1; D is uncertain. Germline V gene lookup returns CDR1 SGHRS and CDR2 YFSETQ. The ends were cut back, 4 bases at V and 6 bases at J, with 8 bases in the middle. This CDR3 comprises 12 residues. CDR3 sequence: CASSETINEQFF. Written as DNA, the CDR3 is TGCGCCAGCAGCGAAACTATCAATGAGCAGTTCTTC.

This rearrangement joins TRBV11-1 to TRBJ1-1, with D unclear. V was clipped by 0 bases and J by 4 bases, with 12 bases between them. The germline V gene encodes CDR1 SGHAT and CDR2 FQDESV (reference sequence). This CDR3 comprises 15 residues. CDR3 in DNA: TGTGCCAGCAGCTTAGCTTCGGCCGCGGGCACTGAAGCTTTCTTT. Translating it yields CASSLASAAGTEAFF.

The chain couples TRBV20-1 to TRBJ2-3; TRBD2 aligns across 9 bases. There are 11 residues in the CDR3. Germline CDR1 reads DFQATT; CDR2 reads SNEGSKA (reference sequence). CDR3 in amino acids: CRAGGPDTQYF. The CDR3 DNA is TGCAGGGCGGGGGGGCCAGATACGCAGTATTTT.

The rearrangement joins TRBV28 to TRBJ2-5, with 9 bases identical to TRBD1. Per germline, CDR1 MDHEN and CDR2 SYDVKM. This CDR3 spans 14 amino acids. V shed 5 bases and J 5 bases; nucleotides not matched to a gene: 6. This chain's CDR3 is CASSGTGLRETQYF. CDR3 coding DNA: TGTGCCAGCAGTGGGACAGGGTTAAGGGAGACCCAGTACTTC.

This sequence joins TRBV10-2 and TRBJ2-7, with D hard to call. Germline V CDR1 and CDR2: WSHSY, SAAADI. Trimming left V 4 bases short and J 3 bases short, with 10 bases between. This CDR3 comprises 13 residues. The CDR3 protein is CASSVYGVYEQYF. The CDR3 DNA reads as TGCGCCAGCAGTGTCTACGGAGTCTACGAGCAGTACTTC.

The V gene is TRBV28, the J gene TRBJ2-7, with D possibly matching TRBD2 (5 bases). The CDR3 covers 16 residues. Germline CDR1 is MDHEN and CDR2 is SYDVKM. V gave up 5 bases and J gave up 3 bases, with 20 bases separating them. The CDR3 DNA follows: TGTGCCAGCAGTCCACTAAGACGGACGGGGTACTACGAGCAGTACTTC. Translated, it gives CASSPLRRTGYYEQYF.

This chain uses TRBV18 with TRBJ1-3, with 9 bases fitting TRBD1. The V segment lost 4 bases and the J segment 2 bases; nucleotides outside the gene matches: 9. The CDR3 has 17 amino acids. Germline V lookup: CDR1 KGHSH, CDR2 LQKENI. This CDR3 reads CASSQRDRVTAGNTIYF. The DNA of the CDR3 is TGTGCCAGCTCACAACGGGACAGGGTGACAGCTGGAAACACCATATATTTT.

J is TRBJ2-1 and V is TRBV10-3; TRBD2 matches 10 bases. The V and J ends lost 6 bases and 9 bases, in that order; junction bases with no gene match: 8. Per germline, CDR1 ENHRY and CDR2 SYGVKD. The CDR3 is made up of 14 amino acids. The DNA for the CDR3 is TGTGCCATCAGAGGCAGCGGGAGGGGGGGTGAGCAGTTCTTC. This sequence encodes CAIRGSGRGGEQFF.

V usage is TRBV25-1 and J usage is TRBJ2-5; 8 bases align to TRBD2. From germline, CDR1 is MGHDK and CDR2 SYGVNS. The CDR3 is made up of 13 amino acids. Trimming at V came to 3 bases and at J to 7 bases, leaving 4 bases not matched to a gene. The CDR3 nucleotides are TGTGCCAGCAGTGACCTTAGCGGGGCGACCCAGTACTTC. Amino acids: CASSDLSGATQYF.

This clone was detected once. This chain joins TRBV5-8 and TRBJ1-2, with D perhaps matching TRBD1 (6 bases). V lost 4 bases and J lost 0, with 16 bases in between. The CDR3 loop spans 16 amino acids. Germline CDR1 is SGHTS and CDR2 is YDEGEE. CDR3 loop: CASSRGQPLSNYGYTF. In DNA, the CDR3 is TGTGCCAGCAGCCGCGGACAGCCTCTATCTAACTATGGCTACACCTTC.

The chain joins TRBV11-2 to TRBJ2-2, with D unresolved. V lost 1 base to trimming and J lost 8 bases, with 8 bases between them. Germline CDR1 reads SGHAT; CDR2 reads FQNNGV. The CDR3 has 13 residues. The CDR3 nucleotides are TGTGCCAGCAGCTTAGGTGACTGGGGGGAGCTGTTTTTT. Residues: CASSLGDWGELFF.

The gene calls are TRBV12-3 or TRBV12-4 and TRBJ2-5; 7 bases are shared with TRBD1. V dropped 6 bases and J dropped 4; count of bases not matched to a gene: 5. The CDR3 runs to 13 residues. The CDR3 bases are TGTGCCAGCAGAAGACAGGGAGCAGAGACCCAGTACTTC. Protein sequence: CASRRQGAETQYF.

This clone was counted a single time. This chain connects TRBV6-2 or TRBV6-3 to TRBJ1-1; 8 nucleotides line up with TRBD1. Germline values: CDR1 MNHEY, CDR2 SVGEGT. This CDR3 comprises 15 residues. Trimming took 4 bases from V and 5 from J; bases not matched to a gene: 9. CDR3 loop: CASSFAARTGTEAFF. The CDR3, as DNA: TGTGCCAGCAGTTTTGCCGCAAGGACAGGGACTGAAGCTTTCTTT.

CDR3 protein: CAWSVKRTSPTYEQYF. Written as DNA, the CDR3 is TGTGCCTGGAGTGTTAAGAGGACTAGCCCTACCTACGAGCAGTACTTC. This chain joins TRBV30 and TRBJ2-7, with 8 bases matching TRBD2. CDR1 GTSNPN and CDR2 SVGIG come from the germline V gene (reference sequence). V lost 0 bases to trimming and J lost 2 bases; unmatched junction nucleotides: 9. The CDR3 is 16 residues long. Combining the CDR3 with reference TRBV30 and TRBJ2-7 gives the whole variable domain SQTIHQWPATLVQPVGSPLSLECTVEGTSNPNLYWYRQAAGRGLQLLFYSVGIGQISSEVPQNLSASRPQDRQFILSSKKLLLSDSGFYLCAWSVKRTSPTYEQYFGPGTRLTVT.